A selection of T cell receptor beta chains follows, all from one sample in a study of tumor T cells in aggressive B-cell lymphoma. Profiling relied on immunoSEQ multiplex PCR, and the TCRdb table lists in-frame clones only, not all of them. The data hold 4,500 to 5,000 clones, with around nine tenths observed a single time. The specimen sequenced was tumor tissue. The receptors were sampled from an adult with diffuse large B cell lymphoma. Each CDR3 is given with its conserved first and last residue. Fields, in order: D gene, clone size, J gene, V gene, CDR3 protein, CDR3 DNA. The D gene is left open where the match is weak. For some rows the clone size is stated as once, few or many, or as a class when expanded; others skip it.

>TRBD1|-|TRBJ1-5|TRBV6-5
CASSTGGQPQHF
TGTGCCAGCAGTACAGGGGGGCAGCCCCAGCATTTT
>-|-|TRBJ1-2|TRBV5-6
CASSLPTGNYGYTF
TGTGCCAGCAGCCTCCCGACGGGGAACTATGGCTACACCTTC
>-|-|TRBJ2-7|TRBV7-3
CASSLIAGSYEQYF
TGTGCCAGCAGCTTAATCGCGGGGTCCTACGAGCAGTACTTC
>TRBD1|-|TRBJ2-5|TRBV5-1
CASSWGTAQETQYF
TGCGCCAGCAGCTGGGGGACAGCCCAAGAGACCCAGTACTTC
>-|-|TRBJ1-1|TRBV7-8
CASSLINGGREAFF
TGTGCCAGCAGCTTAATAAATGGGGGCCGGGAAGCTTTCTTT
>-|-|TRBJ1-3|TRBV7-9
CASSLAGGGNTIYF
TGTGCCAGCAGCTTAGCAGGGGGAGGAAACACCATATATTTT
>TRBD1|-|TRBJ2-3|TRBV5-6
CASSSGTGSGDTQYF
TGTGCCAGCAGTTCCGGGACAGGGTCAGGAGATACGCAGTATTTT
>TRBD1|-|TRBJ1-6|TRBV7-9
CASSSQGAYNSPLHF
TGTGCCAGCAGCTCACAGGGGGCCTATAATTCCCCCCTCCACTTT
>TRBD1|-|TRBJ2-5|TRBV11-3
CASSQLTGGQETQYF
TGTGCCAGCAGCCAATTGACAGGGGGACAAGAGACCCAGTACTTC
>-|-|TRBJ2-3|TRBV15
CATSRVSTDTQYF
TGTGCCACCAGCAGAGTAAGCACAGATACGCAGTATTTT
>-|-|TRBJ2-3|TRBV7-9
CASRAADTQYF
TGTGCCAGCAGGGCGGCAGATACGCAGTATTTT
>TRBD2|few|TRBJ2-1|TRBV15
CATSRGLAGGGEQFF
TGTGCCACCAGCAGGGGACTAGCGGGCGGGGGTGAGCAGTTCTTC
>TRBD1|-|TRBJ2-1|TRBV18
CASSSITGAVSNEQFF
TGTGCCAGCTCATCAATTACAGGGGCAGTAAGCAATGAGCAGTTCTTC
>TRBD1|-|TRBJ2-7|TRBV19
CASSASGTGYEQYF
TGTGCCAGTAGTGCGTCGGGGACAGGGTACGAGCAGTACTTC
>TRBD1|-|TRBJ2-3|TRBV2
CASNEGGLRTDTQYF
TGTGCCAGCAATGAAGGGGGCCTCCGCACAGATACGCAGTATTTT
>-|few|TRBJ1-2|TRBV2
CASSGVGARGYTF
TGTGCCAGCAGTGGTGTAGGGGCGCGTGGCTACACCTTC
>TRBD2|-|TRBJ2-7|TRBV27
CASSRTSGGQILYEQYF
TGTGCCAGCAGCAGGACTAGCGGGGGGCAAATTCTCTACGAGCAGTACTTC
>-|-|TRBJ1-2|TRBV12-5
CASGLSEYGYTF
TGTGCTAGTGGTTTGTCGGAGTATGGCTACACCTTC
>-|few|TRBJ1-2|TRBV28
CASSIPPAGDYGYTF
TGTGCCAGCAGTATACCACCCGCAGGGGACTATGGCTACACCTTC
>-|-|TRBJ2-2|TRBV19
CASSDSFRTGELFF
TGTGCCAGTTCCGACAGCTTTAGAACCGGGGAGCTGTTTTTT
>-|-|TRBJ1-6|TRBV6-1
CASTQLTKYSPLHF
TGTGCCAGCACTCAGCTTACTAAATACTCACCCCTCCACTTT
>-|-|TRBJ1-2|TRBV9
CASSADPRGTGYTF
TGTGCCAGCAGCGCAGATCCCAGGGGTACTGGCTACACCTTC
>-|once|TRBJ2-3|TRBV21-1
CASSARDSVSTDTQYF
TGTGCCAGCAGCGCCCGGGACTCAGTTAGCACAGATACGCAGTATTTT
>-|few|TRBJ1-4|TRBV2
CASNPTALGEKLFF
TGTGCCAGCAATCCTACAGCCCTGGGCGAAAAACTGTTTTTT
>-|-|TRBJ1-4|TRBV4-3
CASSQDRGDIHRGEKLFF
TGCGCCAGCAGCCAAGATAGGGGGGACATTCACCGGGGGGAAAAACTATTTTTT
>-|-|TRBJ2-2|TRBV6-5
CASSDRLNTGELFF
TGTGCCAGCAGCGACAGGTTGAACACCGGGGAGCTGTTTTTT
>TRBD1|-|TRBJ1-1|TRBV7-8
CASSLTGAEAFF
TGTGCCAGCAGCCTCACAGGGGCTGAAGCTTTCTTT
>-|-|TRBJ1-2|TRBV10-3
CAISAPEMYGYTF
TGTGCCATCAGTGCGCCCGAGATGTATGGCTACACCTTC
>-|-|TRBJ1-2|TRBV6-5
CASSYSSRNYGYTF
TGTGCCAGCAGTTACTCGAGTCGGAACTATGGCTACACCTTC
>TRBD2|few|TRBJ2-5|TRBV18
CASSPLAGIETQYF
TGTGCCAGCTCACCCCTAGCGGGGATCGAGACCCAGTACTTC
>TRBD2|-|TRBJ2-5|TRBV7-8
CASSPAVGTSGETQYF
TGTGCCAGCAGCCCAGCCGTGGGGACTAGCGGGGAGACCCAGTACTTC
>-|-|TRBJ1-6|TRBV7-6
CASSHYEFSYNSPLHF
TGTGCCAGCAGCCACTATGAGTTCTCCTATAATTCACCCCTCCACTTT
>-|few|TRBJ1-4|TRBV2
CASSGGLDEKLFF
TGTGCCAGCAGCGGGGGATTGGATGAAAAACTGTTTTTT
>-|few|TRBJ1-2|TRBV27
CASSPGVGWTYGYTF
TGTGCCAGCAGCCCAGGGGTAGGGTGGACCTATGGCTACACCTTC
>-|-|TRBJ1-5|TRBV7-2
CASSLFNQPQHF
TGTGCCAGCAGCCTCTTCAATCAGCCCCAGCATTTT
>-|-|TRBJ1-4|TRBV5-1
CASSWGQATNEKLFF
TGTGCCAGCAGCTGGGGACAAGCAACTAATGAAAAACTGTTTTTT
>-|-|TRBJ1-2|TRBV29-1
CSVYYDGYTF
TGCAGCGTTTATTATGATGGCTACACCTTC
>TRBD1|once|TRBJ1-5|TRBV4-1
CASSQAGGGQPQHF
TGCGCCAGCAGCCAAGCAGGGGGCGGTCAGCCCCAGCATTTT
>-|-|TRBJ1-3|TRBV12-5
CASGLRTGNTIYF
TGTGCTAGTGGTCTCCGGACAGGAAACACCATATATTTT
>-|-|TRBJ1-1|TRBV5-4
CASSNRVGTEAFF
TGTGCCAGCAGTAACAGGGTCGGCACTGAAGCTTTCTTT
>TRBD1|-|TRBJ1-2|TRBV6-5
CASSSRDSGYGYTF
TGTGCCAGCAGTTCGCGGGACAGTGGCTATGGCTACACCTTC
>-|-|TRBJ1-1|TRBV12-5
CASGPGVGGTEAFF
TGTGCTAGTGGTCCCGGGGTCGGAGGTACTGAAGCTTTCTTT
>-|-|TRBJ2-6|TRBV6-5
CASSPNSGANVLTF
TGTGCCAGCAGTCCTAATTCTGGGGCCAACGTCCTGACTTTC
>-|-|TRBJ1-5|TRBV6-1
CASTERAGVSQPQHF
TGTGCCAGCACCGAGAGGGCAGGGGTGAGTCAGCCCCAGCATTTT
>-|-|TRBJ1-2|TRBV7-2
CASSSPSLGTHYGYTF
TGTGCCAGCAGCTCCCCAAGCCTCGGTACGCACTATGGCTACACCTTC
>TRBD1|once|TRBJ1-2|TRBV11-2
CASSSTGGVGYGYTF
TGTGCCAGCAGTTCGACAGGGGGCGTAGGCTATGGCTACACCTTC
>TRBD2|-|TRBJ2-7|TRBV6-5
CASSSSGGSTYEQYF
TGTGCCAGCAGTTCTAGCGGGGGGTCTACCTACGAGCAGTACTTC
>-|-|TRBJ1-4|TRBV14
CASSQTRRRNEKLFF
TGTGCCAGCAGCCAAACGAGACGGAGAAATGAAAAACTGTTTTTT
>TRBD1|-|TRBJ2-7|TRBV27
CASRDRVIDEQYF
TGTGCCAGCAGGGACAGGGTGATCGACGAGCAGTACTTC
>TRBD1|-|TRBJ2-1|TRBV11-3
CASSLGQGSEQFF
TGTGCCAGCAGCCTCGGACAGGGCAGTGAGCAGTTCTTC
>-|once|TRBJ2-7|TRBV11-1
CVSSPGHFETYEQYF
TGTGTCAGCAGCCCCGGTCACTTTGAGACCTACGAGCAGTACTTC
>-|large|TRBJ2-2|TRBV6-4
CASSDSAIRAGELFF
TGTGCCAGCAGTGACTCGGCGATCCGGGCCGGGGAGCTGTTTTTT
>-|-|TRBJ1-6|TRBV16
CASSQSGGNSPLHF
TGTGCCAGCAGCCAATCCGGGGGGAATTCACCCCTCCACTTT